This T cell receptor (beta chain) was captured by sequencing in a study of blood T cell repertoires in COVID-19 (dated by TCRdb to 2018 to 2021). In terms of the full investigation: The collaborator samples originated in the United States, Italy and Spain and spanned the acute and convalescent phases of COVID-19. The prospective study material was composed of cDNA or gDNA derived from T cells, B-cell-depleted T cells, or PBMCs. Deeply sampled blood TCRbeta repertoires from subjects exposed to, actively infected with, or recovered from COVID-19 were included in the dataset. A freely available public database, intended as a resource for researchers studying the immune response to SARS-CoV-2, is where the repertoires were released. Samples were obtained from the ongoing ImmuneRACE study (first 160 participants) and from some 1,200 subjects provided by 6 global collaborators. A de-identified subject ID, COVID-19 status, age in years and sex were almost always included in the sample metadata. HLA class I and class II types, where available, came from metadata supplied by the sample provider rather than from assay-based typing.

The immunoSEQ Assay, a bias-controlled multiplex PCR, was used to amplify TCRbeta CDR3 regions from genomic DNA. In the original analysis: Within the assay, amplification of reference gene primers was used to estimate how many nucleated cells each sample contained. Sequence reads were collapsed and filtered to measure the absolute abundance of every unique TCRbeta CDR3 rearrangement. For each sample, productive Simpson clonality was calculated as the square root of Simpson's diversity index over productive rearrangements. The table comes from immuneACCESS by way of TCRdb, which keeps in-frame sequences with V and J called. Part of the clones is missing from these tables; in studies checked, under half for an unresolved V gene and the rest for unknown reasons. V, J and clone size derive from that table, while D and trimming were established from the DNA sequence. The sample table shows some 130,000 clones, and roughly 78% are seen once. About 6% of the sample is in the top ten clones.

Enrolling through a virtual design, the prospective study's participants ranged in age from roughly 18 to 95 years and lived across 24 United States geographic areas. Cohort assignment in the prospective study relied on participant-reported clinical history from a screening survey and a study questionnaire. For ImmuneRACE Cohort 3, a participant was defined as recovered based on two consecutive negative NP/OP PCR tests, clearance by a healthcare professional, or resolution of symptoms. Mobile phlebotomists in the prospective study collected whole blood, serum and a nasopharyngeal or oropharyngeal swab from every participant. Over a roughly two-month period, participants in the prospective study had the option of providing additional blood draws and questionnaires. Before DNA extraction, blood samples from the prospective study were shipped at room temperature or frozen. Turning to this clone: Its antigen is not yet known. One end of the junction is discordant with germline, which a read error may explain.

The CDR3 sequence holds 16 residues, the cysteine and phenylalanine included. The retained sequence is limited to the CDR3, 48 bases, with the frame set at the first base. Via the germline V gene, CDR1 is SGHAT and CDR2 FQNNGV. General conclusions and limits of the study: Clinical and demographic metadata were provided uncurated, with the amount varying by source and participant.

Recombination joined TRBV11-2 with TRBJ2-5; the junction holds 8 bases that match TRBD2. The clonotype originates from a woman aged 45-65 years who had recovered from COVID-19. Sample: PBMCs or T cells enriched from blood (not recorded which). The CDR3 protein: CASSLAGRIGQETQYF. At the DNA level, the sequence is TGTGCCAGCAGTTTAGCGGGGAGAATAGGCCAAGAGACCCAGTACTTC.